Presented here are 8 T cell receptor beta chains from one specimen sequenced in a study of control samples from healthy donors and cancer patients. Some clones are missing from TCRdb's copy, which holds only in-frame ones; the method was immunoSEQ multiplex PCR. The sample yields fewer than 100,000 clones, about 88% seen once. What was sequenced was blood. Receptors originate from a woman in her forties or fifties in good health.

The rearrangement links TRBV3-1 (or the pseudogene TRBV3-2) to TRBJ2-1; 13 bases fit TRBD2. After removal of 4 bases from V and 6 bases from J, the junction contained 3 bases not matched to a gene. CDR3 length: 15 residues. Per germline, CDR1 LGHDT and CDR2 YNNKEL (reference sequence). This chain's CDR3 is CASSLLAGGRNEQFF. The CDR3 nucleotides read TGTGCCAGCAGCCTACTAGCGGGGGGGCGCAATGAGCAGTTCTTC.

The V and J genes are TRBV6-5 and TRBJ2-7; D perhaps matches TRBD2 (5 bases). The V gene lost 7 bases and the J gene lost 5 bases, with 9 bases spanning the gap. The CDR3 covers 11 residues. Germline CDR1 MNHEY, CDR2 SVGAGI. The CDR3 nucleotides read TGTGCCAGCAAGGACTTCCACGAGCAGTACTTC. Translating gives CASKDFHEQYF.

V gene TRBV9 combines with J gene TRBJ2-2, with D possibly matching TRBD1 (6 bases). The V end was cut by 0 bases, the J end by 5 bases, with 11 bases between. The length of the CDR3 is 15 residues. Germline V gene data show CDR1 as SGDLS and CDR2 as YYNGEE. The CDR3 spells CASSVGFRGTGELFF. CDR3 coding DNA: TGTGCCAGCAGCGTAGGGTTCAGGGGAACCGGGGAGCTGTTTTTT.

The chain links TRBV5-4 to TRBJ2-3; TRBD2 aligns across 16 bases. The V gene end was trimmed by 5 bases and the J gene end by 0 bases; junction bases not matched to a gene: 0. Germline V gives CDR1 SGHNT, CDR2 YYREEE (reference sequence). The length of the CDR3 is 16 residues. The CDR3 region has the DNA TGTGCCAGCAGGGGACTAGCGGGGGGGAGCACAGATACGCAGTATTTT. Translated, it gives CASRGLAGGSTDTQYF.

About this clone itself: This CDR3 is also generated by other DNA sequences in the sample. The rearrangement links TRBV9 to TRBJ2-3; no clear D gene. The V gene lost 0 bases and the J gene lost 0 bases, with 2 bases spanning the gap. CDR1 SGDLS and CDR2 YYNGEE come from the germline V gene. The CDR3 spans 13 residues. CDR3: CASSVVSTDTQYF. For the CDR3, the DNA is TGTGCCAGCAGCGTAGTTAGCACAGATACGCAGTATTTT.

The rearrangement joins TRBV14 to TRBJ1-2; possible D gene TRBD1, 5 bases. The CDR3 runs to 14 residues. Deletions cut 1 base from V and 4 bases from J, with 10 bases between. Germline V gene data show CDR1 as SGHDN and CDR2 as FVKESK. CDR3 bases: TGTGCCAGCAGCCAAGGAACGGGGCCCTATGGCTACACCTTC. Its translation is CASSQGTGPYGYTF. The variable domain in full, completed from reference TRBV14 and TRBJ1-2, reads EAGVTQFPSHSVIEKGQTVTLRCDPISGHDNLYWYRRVMGKEIKFLLHFVKESKQDESGMPNNRFLAERTGGTYSTLKVQPAELEDSGVYFCASSQGTGPYGYTFGSGTRLTVV.

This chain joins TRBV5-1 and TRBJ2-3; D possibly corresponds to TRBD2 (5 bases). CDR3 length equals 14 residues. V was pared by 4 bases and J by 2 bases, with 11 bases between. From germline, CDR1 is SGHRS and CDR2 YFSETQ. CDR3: CASSTGLYTDTQYF. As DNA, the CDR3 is TGCGCCAGCAGCACCGGACTCTACACAGATACGCAGTATTTT.

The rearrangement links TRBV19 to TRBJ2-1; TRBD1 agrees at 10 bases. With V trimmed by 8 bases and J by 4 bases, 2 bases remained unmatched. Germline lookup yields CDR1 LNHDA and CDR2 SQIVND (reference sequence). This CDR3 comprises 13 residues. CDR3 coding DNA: TGTGCCAGTGCGGGACAGGGGTACAATGAGCAGTTCTTC. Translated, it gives CASAGQGYNEQFF.